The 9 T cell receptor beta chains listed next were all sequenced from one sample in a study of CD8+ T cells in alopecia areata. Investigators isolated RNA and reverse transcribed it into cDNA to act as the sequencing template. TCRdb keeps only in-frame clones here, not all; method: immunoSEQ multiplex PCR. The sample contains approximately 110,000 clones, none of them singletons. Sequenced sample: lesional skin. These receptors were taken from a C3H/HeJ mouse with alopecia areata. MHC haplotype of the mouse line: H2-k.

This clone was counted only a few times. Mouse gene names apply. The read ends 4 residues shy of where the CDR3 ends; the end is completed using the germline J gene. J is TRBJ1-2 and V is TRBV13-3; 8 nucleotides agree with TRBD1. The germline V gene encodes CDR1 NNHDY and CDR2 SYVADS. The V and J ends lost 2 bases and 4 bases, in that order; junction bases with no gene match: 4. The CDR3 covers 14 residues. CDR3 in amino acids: CASSEGDRSSDYTF. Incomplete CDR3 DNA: TGTGCCAGCAGTGAGGGGGACAGGTCCTCC.

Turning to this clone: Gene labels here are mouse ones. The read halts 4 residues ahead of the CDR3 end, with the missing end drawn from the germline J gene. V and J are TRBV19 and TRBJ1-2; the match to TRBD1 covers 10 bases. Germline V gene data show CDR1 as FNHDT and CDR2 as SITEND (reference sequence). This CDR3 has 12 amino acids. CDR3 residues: CASSDRGRDYTF. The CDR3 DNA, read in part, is TGTGCCAGCAGTGACAGGGGGCGC.

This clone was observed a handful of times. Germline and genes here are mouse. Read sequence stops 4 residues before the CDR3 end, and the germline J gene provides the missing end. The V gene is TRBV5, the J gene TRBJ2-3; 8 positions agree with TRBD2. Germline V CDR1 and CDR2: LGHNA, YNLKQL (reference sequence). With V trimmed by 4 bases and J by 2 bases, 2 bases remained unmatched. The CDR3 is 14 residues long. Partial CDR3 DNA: TGTGCCAGCAGCCGGACTGGGACTGCAGAA. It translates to CASSRTGTAE. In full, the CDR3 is CASSRTGTAETLYF.

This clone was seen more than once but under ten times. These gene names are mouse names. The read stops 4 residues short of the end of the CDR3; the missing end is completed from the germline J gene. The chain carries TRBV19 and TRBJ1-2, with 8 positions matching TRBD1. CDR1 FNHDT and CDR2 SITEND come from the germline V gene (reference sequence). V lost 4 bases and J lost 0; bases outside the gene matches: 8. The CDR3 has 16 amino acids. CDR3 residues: CASSPLQQGANSDYTF. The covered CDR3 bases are TGTGCCAGCAGTCCCCTTCAACAGGGGGCAAACTCC.

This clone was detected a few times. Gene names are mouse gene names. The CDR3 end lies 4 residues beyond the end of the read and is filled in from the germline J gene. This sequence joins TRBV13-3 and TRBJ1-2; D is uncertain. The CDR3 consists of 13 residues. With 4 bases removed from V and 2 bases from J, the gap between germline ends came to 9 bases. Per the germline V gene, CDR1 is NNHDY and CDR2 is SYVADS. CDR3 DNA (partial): TGTGCCAGCAGTTCCCTGGGGAACTCC. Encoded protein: CASSSLGNS. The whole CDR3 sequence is CASSSLGNSDYTF.

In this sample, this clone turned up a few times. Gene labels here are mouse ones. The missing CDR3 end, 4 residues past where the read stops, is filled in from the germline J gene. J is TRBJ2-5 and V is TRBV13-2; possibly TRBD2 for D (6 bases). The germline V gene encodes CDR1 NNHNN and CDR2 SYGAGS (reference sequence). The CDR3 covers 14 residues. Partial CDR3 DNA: TGTGCCAGCGGTGATGCTTCGGGGGGAGAC. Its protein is CASGDASGGD. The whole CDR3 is CASGDASGGDTQYF.

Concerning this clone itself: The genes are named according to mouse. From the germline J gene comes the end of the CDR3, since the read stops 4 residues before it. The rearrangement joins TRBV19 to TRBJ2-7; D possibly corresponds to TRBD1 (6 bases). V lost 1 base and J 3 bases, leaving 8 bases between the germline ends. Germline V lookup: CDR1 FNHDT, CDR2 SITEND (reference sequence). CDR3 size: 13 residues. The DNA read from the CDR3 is TGTGCCAGCAGTATAAACAGGGACTAT. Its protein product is CASSINRDY. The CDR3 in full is CASSINRDYEQYF.

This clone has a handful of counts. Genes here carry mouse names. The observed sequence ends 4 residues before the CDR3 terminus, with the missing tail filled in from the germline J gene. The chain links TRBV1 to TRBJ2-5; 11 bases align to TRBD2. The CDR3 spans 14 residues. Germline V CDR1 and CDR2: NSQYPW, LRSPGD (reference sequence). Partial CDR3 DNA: TGCACCTGCAATACTGGGGGGGCGCGAGAC. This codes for CTCNTGGARD. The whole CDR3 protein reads CTCNTGGARDTQYF.

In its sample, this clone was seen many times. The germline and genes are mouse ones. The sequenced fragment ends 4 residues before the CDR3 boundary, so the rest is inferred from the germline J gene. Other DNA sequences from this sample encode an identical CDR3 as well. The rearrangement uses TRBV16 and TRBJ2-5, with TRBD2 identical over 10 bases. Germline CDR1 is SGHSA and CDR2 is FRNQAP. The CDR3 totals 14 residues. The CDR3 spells CASSFLGGRDTQYF. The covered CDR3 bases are TGTGCAAGCAGCTTTCTGGGGGGGCGAGAC.